These T cell receptor beta chains were read from a single sample in a study of long-term antiretroviral therapy in people with HIV. Produced via immunoSEQ multiplex PCR; TCRdb's table is partial and in-frame only. The sample consists of 23,000 or so clones, approximately 81% of them appearing once. The source was unsorted PBMCs, collected 0.1 years before starting antiretroviral therapy. The origin of the receptors is a man aged 35 to 55 with HIV. Each CDR3 is given with its conserved first and last residue. The D gene is left open where the match is weak. Clone size is not always given. Where it is, it says once, few, many or a class for expanded clones.

cdr3_nt: TGTGCCAGCAGTTCAGGGATCTACGAGCAGTACTTC; cdr3_aa: CASSSGIYEQYF; clone_size: .; v_call: TRBV28; d_call: .; j_call: TRBJ2-7
cdr3_nt: TGTGCCAGCACCCGACTAGCGGGAGTTGGGGAGCTGTTTTTT; cdr3_aa: CASTRLAGVGELFF; clone_size: .; v_call: TRBV2; d_call: TRBD2; j_call: TRBJ2-2
cdr3_nt: TGTGCCAGCAGTCCAAACAGGGGAAATTTAAATGGGATGTTTTTT; cdr3_aa: CASSPNRGNLNGMFF; clone_size: .; v_call: TRBV7-9; d_call: TRBD1; j_call: TRBJ1-4
cdr3_nt: TGCGCCAGCAGCCCGCCGGGACAGCACTACGAGCAGTACTTC; cdr3_aa: CASSPPGQHYEQYF; clone_size: .; v_call: TRBV5-1; d_call: TRBD1; j_call: TRBJ2-7
cdr3_nt: TGTGCCAGCAGTGATACAGGGTACGGAGTGGAGCAGTTCTTC; cdr3_aa: CASSDTGYGVEQFF; clone_size: .; v_call: TRBV2; d_call: .; j_call: TRBJ2-1
cdr3_nt: TGTGCCAGCAGCTCCAGGGGGCAGAGGCTGTTTTTT; cdr3_aa: CASSSRGQRLFF; clone_size: once; v_call: TRBV7-2; d_call: TRBD1; j_call: TRBJ1-4
cdr3_nt: TGTGCCAGCAGCCCGGATCAGCCCCAGCATTTT; cdr3_aa: CASSPDQPQHF; clone_size: .; v_call: TRBV27; d_call: .; j_call: TRBJ1-5
cdr3_nt: TGTGCCAGCAGCTTCGGACTAGCGGGTAGCACAGATACGCAGTATTTT; cdr3_aa: CASSFGLAGSTDTQYF; clone_size: .; v_call: TRBV5-4; d_call: TRBD2; j_call: TRBJ2-3
cdr3_nt: TGTGCCAGCAGCTTTGCGATGGGGCGGGAGGCCTACGAGCAGTACTTC; cdr3_aa: CASSFAMGREAYEQYF; clone_size: .; v_call: TRBV11-2; d_call: TRBD2; j_call: TRBJ2-7
cdr3_nt: TGCGCCAGCAGCCAAGATTTAGCCCCTGGAAAACTGTTTTTT; cdr3_aa: CASSQDLAPGKLFF; clone_size: .; v_call: TRBV4-3; d_call: .; j_call: TRBJ1-4
cdr3_nt: TGTGCCAGCAGTTTATGGCGGCCCAGGTTCTACGAGCAGTACTTC; cdr3_aa: CASSLWRPRFYEQYF; clone_size: .; v_call: TRBV28; d_call: .; j_call: TRBJ2-7
cdr3_nt: TGCAGCGTTGAGGGCGGGAGGGCCGTAGATACGCAGTATTTT; cdr3_aa: CSVEGGRAVDTQYF; clone_size: once; v_call: TRBV29-1; d_call: TRBD2; j_call: TRBJ2-3
cdr3_nt: TGTGCCAGCAGCCCAGGACTAGCAGATACGCAGTATTTT; cdr3_aa: CASSPGLADTQYF; clone_size: .; v_call: TRBV7-3; d_call: TRBD2; j_call: TRBJ2-3
cdr3_nt: TGTGCCAGCAGCCCCAGGGGGGTACGAACAGATACGCAGTATTTT; cdr3_aa: CASSPRGVRTDTQYF; clone_size: .; v_call: TRBV7-2; d_call: .; j_call: TRBJ2-3
cdr3_nt: TGTGCCAGCAGCAAAGCCGTGTGGAAGGGGGGCTACAATGAGCAGTTCTTC; cdr3_aa: CASSKAVWKGGYNEQFF; clone_size: .; v_call: TRBV21-1; d_call: .; j_call: TRBJ2-1
cdr3_nt: TGCAGCGTTGGACAGGGCGGCGAGCAGTACTTC; cdr3_aa: CSVGQGGEQYF; clone_size: once; v_call: TRBV29-1; d_call: TRBD1; j_call: TRBJ2-7
cdr3_nt: TGTGCCAGCAGTCTCGACAGGGGAGCCAAAAACATTCAGTACTTC; cdr3_aa: CASSLDRGAKNIQYF; clone_size: .; v_call: TRBV2; d_call: TRBD1; j_call: TRBJ2-4